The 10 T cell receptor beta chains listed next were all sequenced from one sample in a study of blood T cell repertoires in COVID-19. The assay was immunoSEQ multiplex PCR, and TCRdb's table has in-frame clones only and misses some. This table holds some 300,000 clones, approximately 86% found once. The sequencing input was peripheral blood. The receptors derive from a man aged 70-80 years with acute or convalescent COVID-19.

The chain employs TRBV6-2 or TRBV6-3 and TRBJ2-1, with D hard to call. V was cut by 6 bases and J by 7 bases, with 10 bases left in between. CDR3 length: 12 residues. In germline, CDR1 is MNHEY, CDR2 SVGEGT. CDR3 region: CASSRLVNEQFF. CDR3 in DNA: TGTGCCAGCAGCCGGCTAGTTAATGAGCAGTTCTTC.

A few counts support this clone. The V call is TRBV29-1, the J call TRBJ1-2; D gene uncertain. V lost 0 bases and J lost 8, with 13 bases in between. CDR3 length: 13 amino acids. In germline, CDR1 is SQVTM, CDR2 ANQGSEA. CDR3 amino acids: CSVEDREVWGYTF. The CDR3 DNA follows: TGCAGCGTTGAAGATCGAGAGGTCTGGGGCTACACCTTC.

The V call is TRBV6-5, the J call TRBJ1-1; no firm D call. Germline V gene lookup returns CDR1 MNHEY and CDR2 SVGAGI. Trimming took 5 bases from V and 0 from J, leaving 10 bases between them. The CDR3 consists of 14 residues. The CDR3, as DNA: TGTGCCAGCAGTCTACAGATCTTGAACACTGAAGCTTTCTTT. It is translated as CASSLQILNTEAFF.

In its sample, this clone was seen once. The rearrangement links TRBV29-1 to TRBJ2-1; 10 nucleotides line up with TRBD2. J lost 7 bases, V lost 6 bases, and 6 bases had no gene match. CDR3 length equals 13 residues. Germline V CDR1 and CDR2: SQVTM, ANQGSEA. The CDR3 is CSVLAGAVNEQFF. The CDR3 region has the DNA TGCAGCGTGCTAGCGGGAGCAGTGAATGAGCAGTTCTTC.

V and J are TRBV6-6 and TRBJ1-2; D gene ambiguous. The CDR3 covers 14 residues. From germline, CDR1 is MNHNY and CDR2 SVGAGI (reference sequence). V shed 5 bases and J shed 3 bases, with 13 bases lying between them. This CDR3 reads CASSRRFHDYGYTF. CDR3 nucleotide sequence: TGTGCCAGCAGTCGCAGATTTCACGACTATGGCTACACCTTC.

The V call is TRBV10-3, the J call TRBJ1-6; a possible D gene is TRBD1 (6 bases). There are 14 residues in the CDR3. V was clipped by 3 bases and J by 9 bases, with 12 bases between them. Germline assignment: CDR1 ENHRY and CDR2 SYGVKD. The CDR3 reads CAISEGLTGSPLHF. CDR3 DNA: TGTGCCATCAGTGAAGGACTGACAGGTTCACCCCTCCACTTT.

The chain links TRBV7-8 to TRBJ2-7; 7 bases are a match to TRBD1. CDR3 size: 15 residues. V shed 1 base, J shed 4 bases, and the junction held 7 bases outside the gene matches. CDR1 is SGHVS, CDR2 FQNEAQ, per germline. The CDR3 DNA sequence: TGTGCCAGCAGCTTAGTAGGGGGCGCCTTTTACGAGCAGTACTTC. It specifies CASSLVGGAFYEQYF.

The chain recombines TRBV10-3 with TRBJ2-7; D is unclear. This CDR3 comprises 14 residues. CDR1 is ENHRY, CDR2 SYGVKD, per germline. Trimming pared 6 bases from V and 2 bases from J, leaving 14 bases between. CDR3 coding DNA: TGTGCCATCAGGCCCAAGGAGAACACCTACGAGCAGTACTTC. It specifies CAIRPKENTYEQYF.

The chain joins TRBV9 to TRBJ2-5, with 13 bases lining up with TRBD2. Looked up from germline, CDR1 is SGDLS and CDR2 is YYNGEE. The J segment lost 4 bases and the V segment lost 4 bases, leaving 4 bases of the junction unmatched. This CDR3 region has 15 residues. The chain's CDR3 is CASSPGTSGTETQYF. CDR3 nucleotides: TGTGCCAGCAGCCCGGGGACTAGCGGGACAGAGACCCAGTACTTC.

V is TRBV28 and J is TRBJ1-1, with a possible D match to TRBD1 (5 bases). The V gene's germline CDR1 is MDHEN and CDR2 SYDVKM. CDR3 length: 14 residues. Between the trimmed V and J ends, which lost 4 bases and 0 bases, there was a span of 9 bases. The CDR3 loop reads CASSSRAMNTEAFF. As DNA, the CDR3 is TGTGCCAGCAGTTCCAGGGCCATGAACACTGAAGCTTTCTTT. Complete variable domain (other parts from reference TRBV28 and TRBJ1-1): DVKVTQSSRYLVKRTGEKVFLECVQDMDHENMFWYRQDPGLGLRLIYFSYDVKMKEKGDIPEGYSVSREKKERFSLILESASTNQTSMYLCASSSRAMNTEAFFGQGTRLTVV.